The sequence of this T cell receptor (beta chain) was determined in a study of human T cells and chemical hapten exposure. Using its own MiXCR run on the RACE reads, TCRdb lists one record per CDR3 protein. The repertoire includes 330,000 or so distinct CDR3 sequences, under 6.5% of them detected once, and around 5.6% sits in the top ten. Specified time point: patch test 2, 6 weeks after DPC sensitization. Treatment indicated: therapeutic diphenylcyclopropenone sensitization with weekly scalp DPC. V lost 2 bases to trimming and J lost 2 bases; unmatched junction nucleotides: 19. CDR1 is SGHTA and CDR2 is FQGNSA in the germline V gene. This CDR3 comprises 20 residues.

The sequence was obtained from a woman under 30 with alopecia areata. Some clones in this sample may be carry-over from other donors' samples. V and J are TRBV7-2 and TRBJ2-3; TRBD1 aligns across 7 bases. Here the sequenced sample was whole blood, taken in connection with sensitization to the hapten diphenylcyclopropenone (DPC). The chain's CDR3 is CASSLSPSPDRETTTDTQYF. CDR3 sequence (DNA): TGTGCCAGCAGCTTATCCCCCTCTCCCGACAGGGAAACTACCACAGATACGCAGTATTTT. The complete variable domain, with remaining parts taken from reference TRBV7-2 and TRBJ2-3, reads GAGVSQSPSNKVTEKGKDVELRCDPISGHTALYWYRQSLGQGLEFLIYFQGNSAPDKSGLPSDRFSAERTGGSVSTLTIQRTQQEDSAVYLCASSLSPSPDRETTTDTQYFGPGTRLTVL.